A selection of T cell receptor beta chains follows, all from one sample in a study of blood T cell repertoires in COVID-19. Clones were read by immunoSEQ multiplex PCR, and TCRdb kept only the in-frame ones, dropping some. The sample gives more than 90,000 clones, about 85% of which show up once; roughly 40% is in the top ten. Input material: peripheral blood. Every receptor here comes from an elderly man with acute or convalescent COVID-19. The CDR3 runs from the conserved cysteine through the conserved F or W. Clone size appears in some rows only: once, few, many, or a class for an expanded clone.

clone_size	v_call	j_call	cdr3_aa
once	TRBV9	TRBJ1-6	CASSGGGLSNSPLHF
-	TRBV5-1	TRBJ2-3	CASSLDGEIGTDTQYF
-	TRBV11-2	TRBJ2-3	CASSLMREGTDTQYF
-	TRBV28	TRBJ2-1	CASSRAGTSGRYEQFF
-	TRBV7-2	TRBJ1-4	CASSLVAAGEKLFF
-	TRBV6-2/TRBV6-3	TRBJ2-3	CASSPYRGSTDTQYF
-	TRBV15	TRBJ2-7	CATSRDQGQLYEQYF
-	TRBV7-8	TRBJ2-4	CASSLGGGRDIQYF
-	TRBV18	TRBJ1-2	CASSPGTLNYGYTF
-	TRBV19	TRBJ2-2	CASTLSYSGRGTGELFF
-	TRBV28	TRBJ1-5	CASSRQAQSQPQHF
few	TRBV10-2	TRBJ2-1	CASTSGIGSGRHEQFF
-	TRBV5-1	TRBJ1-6	CASSGGQVNSPLHF
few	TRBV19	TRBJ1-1	CASSSEGVVAFF
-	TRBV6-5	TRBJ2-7	CASSYQQGPRYF
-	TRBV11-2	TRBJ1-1	CASSLVGGTEAFF
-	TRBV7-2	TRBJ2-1	CASSFRLAGERGEQFF
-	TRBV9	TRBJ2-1	CASSVASGNNNEQFF
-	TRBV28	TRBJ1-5	CASRTGNQPQHF
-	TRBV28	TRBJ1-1	CASTAGGRAEAFF
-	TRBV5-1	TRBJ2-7	CASSPQTGALGEQYF
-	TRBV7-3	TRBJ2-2	CASSPGWTGELFF
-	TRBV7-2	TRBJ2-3	CASSPPGTGGTDTQYF
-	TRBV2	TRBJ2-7	CASRAPRQSVYEQYF
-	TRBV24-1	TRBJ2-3	CATSDPSGRSGTDTQYF
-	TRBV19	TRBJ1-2	CASRETGNRYGYTF
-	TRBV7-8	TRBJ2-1	CASIPLEGGRGSSYNEQFF